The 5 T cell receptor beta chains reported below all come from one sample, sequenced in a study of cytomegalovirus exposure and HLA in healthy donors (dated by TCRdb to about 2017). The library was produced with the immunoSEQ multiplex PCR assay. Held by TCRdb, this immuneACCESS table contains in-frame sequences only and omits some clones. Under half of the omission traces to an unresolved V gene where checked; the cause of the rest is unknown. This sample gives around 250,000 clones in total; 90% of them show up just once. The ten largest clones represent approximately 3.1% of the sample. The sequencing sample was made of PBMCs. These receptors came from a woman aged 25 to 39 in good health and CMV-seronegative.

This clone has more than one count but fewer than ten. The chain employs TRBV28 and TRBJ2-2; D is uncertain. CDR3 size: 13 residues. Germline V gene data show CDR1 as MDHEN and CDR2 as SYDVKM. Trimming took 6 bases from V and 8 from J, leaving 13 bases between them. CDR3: CASSTLGSGELFF. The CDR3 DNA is TGTGCCAGCAGCACCCTGGGCTCTGGGGAGCTGTTTTTT. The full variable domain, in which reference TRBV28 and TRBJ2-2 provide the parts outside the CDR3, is DVKVTQSSRYLVKRTGEKVFLECVQDMDHENMFWYRQDPGLGLRLIYFSYDVKMKEKGDIPEGYSVSREKKERFSLILESASTNQTSMYLCASSTLGSGELFFGEGSRLTVL.

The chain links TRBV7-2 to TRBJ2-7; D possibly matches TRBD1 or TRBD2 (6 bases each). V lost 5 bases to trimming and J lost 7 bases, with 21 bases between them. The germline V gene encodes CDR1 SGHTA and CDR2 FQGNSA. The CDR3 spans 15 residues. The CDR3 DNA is TGTGCCAGCAGCGATATACAGGGAGGCTACGCGGAGCAGTACTTC. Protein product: CASSDIQGGYAEQYF.

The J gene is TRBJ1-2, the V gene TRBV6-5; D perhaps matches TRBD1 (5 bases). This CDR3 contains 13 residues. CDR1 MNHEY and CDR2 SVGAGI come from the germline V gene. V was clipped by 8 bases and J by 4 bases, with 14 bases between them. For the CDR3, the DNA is TGTGCCAGCCGCGAACAGGCACCCTATGGCTACACCTTC. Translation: CASREQAPYGYTF.

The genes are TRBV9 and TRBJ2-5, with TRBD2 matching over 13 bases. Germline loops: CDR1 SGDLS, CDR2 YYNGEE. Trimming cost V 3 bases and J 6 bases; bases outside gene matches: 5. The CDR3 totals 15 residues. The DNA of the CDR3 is TGTGCCAGCAGCGCCGGACTAGCGGGAGAAAAGACCCAGTACTTC. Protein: CASSAGLAGEKTQYF.

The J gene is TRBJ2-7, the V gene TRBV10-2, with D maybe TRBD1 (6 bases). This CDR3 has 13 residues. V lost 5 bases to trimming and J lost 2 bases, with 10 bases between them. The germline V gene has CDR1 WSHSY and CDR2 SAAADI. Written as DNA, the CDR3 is TGCGCCAGCAGTCGGACAGCAGCCTACGAGCAGTACTTC. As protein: CASSRTAAYEQYF.